Listed here are 12 T cell receptor beta chains from one sample, sequenced in a study of OX40 agonist ivuxolimab in advanced cancers. TCRdb's table, derived via immunoSEQ multiplex PCR, lists solely in-frame clones and lacks some. The table includes about 91,000 clones, more than 80% detected once. The material sequenced was CD4+ or CD8+ T cells sorted from blood, taken in a trial of the OX40 agonist ivuxolimab. The receptors were gathered from an adult with an advanced solid tumor such as melanoma, head and neck, liver or kidney cancer.

This rearrangement joins TRBV6-1 to TRBJ1-4; no firm D call. Looked up from germline, CDR1 is MNHNS and CDR2 is SASEGT. Trimming removed 0 bases from V and 0 bases from J, with 5 bases in between. CDR3 length: 15 residues. The CDR3: CASSEAGATNEKLFF. In DNA form, the CDR3 reads TGTGCCAGCAGTGAAGCTGGGGCAACTAATGAAAAACTGTTTTTT.

This chain joins TRBV5-1 and TRBJ2-3; TRBD1 might be the D (5 bases). This CDR3 region has 15 residues. CDR1 SGHRS and CDR2 YFSETQ come from the germline V gene. The V end lost 0 bases, the J end lost 2 bases, and 10 bases lay between the germline ends. DNA for the CDR3: TGCGCCAGCAGCTTGGGGGGCGGAACCACAGATACGCAGTATTTT. Its translation: CASSLGGGTTDTQYF.

This chain joins TRBV5-1 and TRBJ2-3; D perhaps matches TRBD1 (5 bases). V was shortened by 5 bases and J by 0 bases, with 13 bases between the two germline ends. The CDR3 is made up of 15 amino acids. Germline CDR1 reads SGHRS; CDR2 reads YFSETQ. The CDR3 DNA is TGCGCCAGCAGTCTAGGGGTCATTAGCACAGATACGCAGTATTTT. Translation gives CASSLGVISTDTQYF.

This chain connects TRBV2 to TRBJ1-5; TRBD1 might be the D (6 bases). Germline-derived CDR1 and CDR2 are SNHLY and FYNNEI. V was shortened by 6 bases and J by 3 bases, with 15 bases between the two germline ends. The CDR3 is 15 residues long. The CDR3: CASRKEGDPNQPQHF. The CDR3 nucleotides are TGTGCCAGCAGAAAGGAGGGGGATCCCAATCAGCCCCAGCATTTT.

This rearrangement joins TRBV2 to TRBJ2-1; 12 bases align to TRBD2. Germline V CDR1 and CDR2: SNHLY, FYNNEI. V lost 2 bases, J lost 4 bases, and 15 bases stayed unmatched. This CDR3 has 20 amino acids. CDR3 residues: CASSEPGQGRTSGAYNEQFF. The CDR3 coding sequence is TGTGCCAGCAGTGAACCCGGACAGGGCCGGACTAGCGGGGCTTACAATGAGCAGTTCTTC. The variable domain in full, with the rest retrieved from reference TRBV2 and TRBJ2-1, is EPEVTQTPSHQVTQMGQEVILRCVPISNHLYFYWYRQILGQKVEFLVSFYNNEISEKSEIFDDQFSVERPDGSNFTLKIRSTKLEDSAMYFCASSEPGQGRTSGAYNEQFFGPGTRLTVL.

The gene calls are TRBV29-1 and TRBJ2-1; no firm D call. CDR3 size: 10 residues. Trimming stripped 3 bases from V and 15 bases from J, with 12 bases between. The germline CDR1 and CDR2 sequences are SQVTM and ANQGSEA. The CDR3 is CSVDTGFRFF. CDR3 nucleotides: TGCAGCGTTGATACCGGGTTTAGGTTCTTC.

The chain is built from TRBV7-3 and TRBJ2-2; D is ambiguous. Germline loops: CDR1 SGHTA, CDR2 FQGTGA. CDR3 length: 14 residues. The germline V and J ends were trimmed by 2 bases and 1 base, with 5 bases remaining between them. The CDR3 bases are TGTGCCAGCAGCTTAGGCGGGAACACCGGGGAGCTGTTTTTT. Translated, it gives CASSLGGNTGELFF.

The rearrangement uses TRBV6-4 and TRBJ1-2; D perhaps matches TRBD1 (5 bases). Germline V lookup: CDR1 MRHNA, CDR2 SNTAGT. This CDR3 is built from 15 residues. Trimming took 2 bases from V and 4 from J, leaving 14 bases between them. CDR3 sequence: CASSDIGAQFYGYTF. The DNA of the CDR3 is TGTGCCAGCAGTGACATAGGGGCCCAATTCTATGGCTACACCTTC.

This clone was seen a few times. The chain uses TRBV4-3 and TRBJ2-3, with 8 bases fitting TRBD2. The V gene's germline CDR1 is LGHNA and CDR2 YSLEER. V shed 0 bases, J shed 0 bases, and the junction held 5 bases outside the gene matches. This CDR3 comprises 17 residues. The chain's CDR3 is CASSQDPSGSSTDTQYF. In DNA form, the CDR3 reads TGCGCCAGCAGCCAAGACCCTAGCGGGTCTAGCACAGATACGCAGTATTTT.

V gene TRBV11-3 combines with J gene TRBJ2-1; D gene ambiguous. There are 11 residues in the CDR3. Trimming pared 5 bases from V and 9 bases from J, leaving 8 bases between. Looked up from germline, CDR1 is SGHNT and CDR2 is YENEEA. In DNA, the CDR3 is TGTGCCAGCAGCGCAAGAGCTGAGCAGTTCTTC. This translates into CASSARAEQFF.

This clone was observed a few times. The gene calls are TRBV4-2 and TRBJ1-5; D ambiguous. V lost 4 bases, J lost 3 bases, and 13 bases lay in between. Germline V gives CDR1 LGHNA, CDR2 YNFKEQ. The CDR3 extends over 15 amino acids. The CDR3 DNA reads TGTGCCAGCAGCCTAAACACCCAGTCCAATCAGCCCCAGCATTTT. Translating it yields CASSLNTQSNQPQHF.

This clone was found a few times. The chain is built from TRBV4-3 and TRBJ2-3; TRBD1 is a possible D gene (6 bases). V dropped 4 bases and J dropped 0 bases, with 11 bases sitting between them. The CDR3 is 15 amino acids. CDR1 LGHNA and CDR2 YSLEER come from the germline V gene. CDR3 DNA: TGCGCCAGCAGCCGAGACAGGCTTAGCACAGATACGCAGTATTTT. Translation: CASSRDRLSTDTQYF.